This T cell receptor (beta chain) was found in a study of blood T cell repertoires in COVID-19. The CDR3 totals 14 residues. Per germline, CDR1 SNHLY and CDR2 FYNNEI. V lost 6 bases to trimming and J lost 0 bases, with 11 bases between them. This table comes from immunoSEQ multiplex PCR, and its TCRdb copy is limited to in-frame clones, with some not included. This table holds more than 90,000 clones, less than 80% found once. This chain uses TRBV2 with TRBJ1-2; D possibly corresponds to TRBD1 (5 bases). This receptor was taken from a man aged 50 to 60 with acute or convalescent COVID-19. The specimen was peripheral blood. As DNA, the CDR3 is TGTGCCAGCAGGGCTACAGGCACTAACTATGGCTACACCTTC. Protein sequence: CASRATGTNYGYTF.